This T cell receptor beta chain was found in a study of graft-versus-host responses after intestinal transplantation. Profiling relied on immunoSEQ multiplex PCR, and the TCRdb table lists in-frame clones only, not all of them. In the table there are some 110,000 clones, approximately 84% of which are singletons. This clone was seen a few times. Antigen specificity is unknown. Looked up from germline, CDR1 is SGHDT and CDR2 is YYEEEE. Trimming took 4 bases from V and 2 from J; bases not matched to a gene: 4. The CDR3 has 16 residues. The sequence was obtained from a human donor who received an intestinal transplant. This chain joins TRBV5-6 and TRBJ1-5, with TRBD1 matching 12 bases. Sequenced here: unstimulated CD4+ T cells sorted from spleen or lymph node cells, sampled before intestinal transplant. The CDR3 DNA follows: TGTGCCAGCAGCCCAGGGACAGGGGGCGGCAATCAGCCCCAGCATTTT. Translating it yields CASSPGTGGGNQPQHF.